These T cell receptor beta chains were read from a single sample in a study of blood T cell repertoires in COVID-19. The assay was immunoSEQ multiplex PCR, and TCRdb's table has in-frame clones only and misses some. This repertoire shows approximately 100,000 clones, approximately 81% found once; its top ten account for approximately 12%. The sequenced sample was peripheral blood. These receptors came from a woman older than 75 with acute or convalescent COVID-19. Both conserved end residues are part of each CDR3. The D gene is left open where the match is weak. Rows give clone size only sometimes, using once, few, many, or a class for an expanded clone.

cdr3_length,clone_size,v_call,d_call,j_call,cdr3_nt,cdr3_aa
15,-,TRBV6-5,-,TRBJ2-3,TGTGCCAGCAGTTACTCGAACAGGGGAGGAGATACGCAGTATTTT,CASSYSNRGGDTQYF
15,-,TRBV9,-,TRBJ1-6,TGTGCCAGCAGCGTAGGGACGGGTTCAAGGGGACCCCTCCACTTT,CASSVGTGSRGPLHF
15,few,TRBV2,TRBD2,TRBJ2-7,TGTGCCAGCAGTGTTAGCGGGGTTAGCTCCTACGAGCAGTACTTC,CASSVSGVSSYEQYF
16,-,TRBV5-5,TRBD1,TRBJ1-5,TGTGCCAGCAGCTTGCTGACAGGGGGACGAGGGCAGCCCCAGCATTTT,CASSLLTGGRGQPQHF
13,-,TRBV5-1,-,TRBJ1-4,TGCGCCAGCAACCTCGGGGGGAACGAAAAACTGTTTTTT,CASNLGGNEKLFF
14,few,TRBV30,TRBD1,TRBJ1-1,TGTGCCTGGAGACCACAGGGGAAGAACACTGAAGCTTTCTTT,CAWRPQGKNTEAFF
14,-,TRBV29-1,TRBD1,TRBJ2-3,TGCAGCGTTTCTTCAGGGGGCGGCACAGATACGCAGTATTTT,CSVSSGGGTDTQYF
10,-,TRBV20-1,-,TRBJ1-5,TGCAGTGCTAGATCCGAGCCCCAGCATTTT,CSARSEPQHF
9,once,TRBV28,-,TRBJ1-1,TGTGCCACCGGGGCTGAAGCTTTCTTT,CATGAEAFF
14,-,TRBV24-1,TRBD1,TRBJ2-1,TGTGCCACCAGTCCCGGGACAGCTTACAATGAGCAGTTCTTC,CATSPGTAYNEQFF
13,-,TRBV12-3/TRBV12-4,TRBD1,TRBJ1-5,TGTGCCAGCAACGACAGGGGAGGCCAGCCCCAGCATTTT,CASNDRGGQPQHF
14,few,TRBV7-9,TRBD1,TRBJ1-2,TGTGCCAGCAGCGGGGGGACAGACCCCTATGGCTACACCTTC,CASSGGTDPYGYTF
16,-,TRBV24-1,-,TRBJ1-2,TGTGCCACCAGTGACCCCGCGCAGGGGCCCAGGGATGGCTACACCTTC,CATSDPAQGPRDGYTF
15,-,TRBV5-1,TRBD1,TRBJ1-6,TGCGCCAGCAGCTACCGGACAGGGGACAATTCACCCCTCCACTTT,CASSYRTGDNSPLHF
13,-,TRBV7-2,-,TRBJ1-2,TGTGCCAGCAGCTTAGCGGGTCGGGACAAATACGACTTC,CASSLAGRDKYDF
16,once,TRBV4-3,TRBD1,TRBJ1-1,TGCGCCAGCAGCCACGGGACAGGGCTGATGAACACTGAAGCTTTCTTT,CASSHGTGLMNTEAFF
13,-,TRBV28,-,TRBJ2-1,TGTGCCAGCAGCAAAGAACCCCGGGGAGAGCAGTTCTTC,CASSKEPRGEQFF
14,-,TRBV7-9,-,TRBJ2-2,TGTGCCAGCAGCTTAGAGGCGGTCGCCGGGGAGCTGTTTTTT,CASSLEAVAGELFF
14,-,TRBV9,-,TRBJ1-6,TGTGCCAGCAGCGTAGGCCCAGATAATTCACCCCTCCACTTT,CASSVGPDNSPLHF
15,-,TRBV5-1,TRBD1,TRBJ1-1,TGCGCCAGCAGCACAGGGACAGGGAGGAACACTGAAGCTTTCTTT,CASSTGTGRNTEAFF
16,-,TRBV6-2/TRBV6-3,-,TRBJ1-5,TGTGCCAGCACCCCCCTGGGAGGGACTGGAGATCAGCCCCAGCATTTT,CASTPLGGTGDQPQHF
15,few,TRBV6-6,TRBD1,TRBJ1-2,TGTGCCAGCAGTTACGAGGGGGACAGCCCTTATGGCTACACCTTC,CASSYEGDSPYGYTF
15,-,TRBV14,-,TRBJ2-2,TGTGCCAGCAGCAAACGGGACTCCTACACCGGGGAGCTGTTTTTT,CASSKRDSYTGELFF
11,-,TRBV10-3,-,TRBJ1-2,TGTGCCATCAGTCCGGGCTATGGCTACACCTTC,CAISPGYGYTF
14,-,TRBV5-1,-,TRBJ2-3,TGCGCCAGCAGCTTGACGGGGGACACAGATACGCAGTATTTT,CASSLTGDTDTQYF
18,-,TRBV19,-,TRBJ1-2,TGTGCCAGCCACCCGCGCTCGAACAGGGCCTATTCTAACTATGGCTACACCTTC,CASHPRSNRAYSNYGYTF
14,-,TRBV7-2,-,TRBJ2-3,TGTGCCAGCAGTTACGGGACAAAGACGGATACGCAGTATTTT,CASSYGTKTDTQYF
16,-,TRBV5-1,TRBD1,TRBJ1-1,TGCGCCAGCAGCTTACGGACAGGAATGGGGGACACTGAAGCTTTCTTT,CASSLRTGMGDTEAFF
13,-,TRBV6-5,-,TRBJ1-2,TGTGCCAGCAGCCCCTCTGCGGACTATGGCTACACCTTC,CASSPSADYGYTF
15,-,TRBV7-9,TRBD1,TRBJ1-4,TGTGCCAGCAGCGTTACCGGGACAGGGAATGAAAAACTGTTTTTT,CASSVTGTGNEKLFF
13,-,TRBV7-8,TRBD1,TRBJ2-7,TGTGCCAGCACGTTGGACAGGGTGGACGAGCAGTACTTC,CASTLDRVDEQYF
14,-,TRBV24-1,TRBD1,TRBJ1-5,TGTGCCACCAGTGCCAGGGGGGGCAATCAGCCCCAGCATTTT,CATSARGGNQPQHF
14,-,TRBV5-1,-,TRBJ1-3,TGCGCCAGCAGCCTGGACATCAGGGGAAACACCATATATTTT,CASSLDIRGNTIYF
15,-,TRBV28,TRBD1,TRBJ1-2,TGTGCCAGCACCCAAGGACAGGCCCCGAACTATGGCTACACCTTC,CASTQGQAPNYGYTF
13,-,TRBV2,-,TRBJ1-6,TGTGCCAGCAGTGGACAGGAAAGCTCACCCCTCCACTTT,CASSGQESSPLHF
12,-,TRBV6-5,-,TRBJ1-1,TGTGCCAGCAGCGGGATTAACACTGAAGCTTTCTTT,CASSGINTEAFF
17,once,TRBV19,TRBD2,TRBJ2-5,TGTGCCAGTAGTGTCGGACTAGCGGGGGGGCCCCAAGAGACCCAGTACTTC,CASSVGLAGGPQETQYF
14,-,TRBV5-4,-,TRBJ1-1,TGTGCCAGCAGCTGGGAGGGGGGGAACACTGAAGCTTTCTTT,CASSWEGGNTEAFF
15,-,TRBV7-9,-,TRBJ2-2,TGTGCCAGCAGCTTTTCGGGGTTGGACACCGGGGAGCTGTTTTTT,CASSFSGLDTGELFF
14,-,TRBV21-1,-,TRBJ1-2,TGTGCCAGCAGCAAAGTTCGACAGCCTTATGGCTACACCTTC,CASSKVRQPYGYTF
15,-,TRBV14,TRBD1,TRBJ1-1,TGTGCCAGCAGCCAGTTGGGACAGGGGAACGGAGAAGCTTTCTTT,CASSQLGQGNGEAFF
12,-,TRBV7-2,TRBD1,TRBJ1-2,TGTGCCAGCAGCAGGGACAGCTATGGCTACACCTTC,CASSRDSYGYTF
17,-,TRBV7-2,-,TRBJ1-3,TGTGCCAGCAGCAATGGGGCGTACAGTACGTTTGGAAACACCATATATTTT,CASSNGAYSTFGNTIYF
13,few,TRBV6-5,-,TRBJ1-5,TGTGCCAGCAAATCAGCGATCAATCAGCCCCAGCATTTT,CASKSAINQPQHF
15,-,TRBV5-1,-,TRBJ1-5,TGCGCCAGCAGCTTGGAGGGAGCGTACAATCAGCCCCAGCATTTT,CASSLEGAYNQPQHF
17,-,TRBV5-4,TRBD1,TRBJ1-2,TGTGCCAGCAGCTCCCCCGCGCGACAGGGCCCCAACTATGGCTACACCTTC,CASSSPARQGPNYGYTF
20,-,TRBV18,-,TRBJ2-6,TGTGCCAGCTCACCGGTCCCCCCGGGACTGCCGGCCTCTGGGGCCAACGTCCTGACTTTC,CASSPVPPGLPASGANVLTF
15,-,TRBV24-1,TRBD1,TRBJ1-1,TGTGCCACCAGTGATTCGACAGGGGGCAACACTGAAGCTTTCTTT,CATSDSTGGNTEAFF
13,few,TRBV15,TRBD1,TRBJ2-2,TGTGCCGCAAGGGACAGGGATTCCGGGGAGCTGTTTTTT,CAARDRDSGELFF
14,-,TRBV19,TRBD1,TRBJ2-3,TGTGCCAGTAGTTTTGGGGACAGGGCAGATACGCAGTATTTT,CASSFGDRADTQYF
13,-,TRBV5-6,TRBD1,TRBJ2-5,TGTGCCAGCAGCCTCGGACAGGGAGGGACCCAGTACTTC,CASSLGQGGTQYF
19,-,TRBV15,TRBD1,TRBJ1-3,TGTGCCACCAGCAGAGATTCGAGGACAGGGCTTCTTACTGGAAACACCATATATTTT,CATSRDSRTGLLTGNTIYF
17,-,TRBV7-2,-,TRBJ2-3,TGTGCCAGCAGCTTAAGCTGGGTTACAGCTAGCACAGATACGCAGTATTTT,CASSLSWVTASTDTQYF
15,-,TRBV6-2/TRBV6-3,-,TRBJ2-3,TGTGCCAGCAGCCTAGAGGGGGAAGGCACAGATACGCAGTATTTT,CASSLEGEGTDTQYF
18,-,TRBV3-1/TRBV3-2,-,TRBJ2-5,TGTGCCAGCAGCCAACTAACAACAGGCGCTAGGGGTAGAGAGACCCAGTACTTC,CASSQLTTGARGRETQYF
14,-,TRBV13,-,TRBJ1-2,TGTGCCAGCAGCTCGACAGACACTAACTATGGCTACACCTTC,CASSSTDTNYGYTF
15,-,TRBV29-1,-,TRBJ1-2,TGCAGCGTTGAAGAGCAGAGGACAGCTAACTATGGCTACACCTTC,CSVEEQRTANYGYTF
15,-,TRBV5-1,-,TRBJ1-5,TGCGCCAGCAGCTTGGGACCGGGAGGTAATCAGCCCCAGCATTTT,CASSLGPGGNQPQHF
14,-,TRBV6-5,TRBD1,TRBJ2-1,TGTGCCAGCAAGCGGGACAGGGTGCGCAATGAGCAGTTCTTC,CASKRDRVRNEQFF